This entry lists 26 T cell receptor beta chains sequenced from one sample in a study of blood T cell repertoires in COVID-19. TCRdb keeps only in-frame clones here, not all; method: immunoSEQ multiplex PCR. The sample consists of some 460,000 clones, roughly 89% of them appearing once. The specimen was peripheral blood. The receptors derive from a woman in her 30s with acute or convalescent COVID-19.

The V and J genes are TRBV4-1 and TRBJ2-2; D not resolved. The length of the CDR3 is 14 residues. CDR1 MGHRA and CDR2 YSYEKL come from the germline V gene. Trimming took off 1 base at V and 3 bases at J, with 6 bases between the two ends. CDR3 amino acids: CASSQAPYTGELFF. The CDR3 coding sequence is TGCGCCAGCAGCCAAGCCCCGTACACCGGGGAGCTGTTTTTT.

The chain uses TRBV4-1 and TRBJ2-3; 9 bases map to TRBD1. V lost 0 bases and J lost 3; bases outside the gene matches: 10. The CDR3 length is 18 residues. Germline values: CDR1 MGHRA, CDR2 YSYEKL. The CDR3 nucleotides read TGCGCCAGCAGCCAAGAATCCCCCACAGGGGGCAATACAGATACGCAGTATTTT. It translates to CASSQESPTGGNTDTQYF.

The count of this clone is one. The rearrangement uses TRBV5-4 and TRBJ2-1; 13 bases are shared with TRBD2. Germline V gene lookup returns CDR1 SGHNT and CDR2 YYREEE (reference sequence). The V segment lost 4 bases and the J segment 0 bases; nucleotides outside the gene matches: 7. The CDR3 loop spans 18 amino acids. CDR3 protein: CASSPGLAGSGSYNEQFF. The CDR3 DNA reads as TGTGCCAGCAGCCCGGGACTAGCGGGGTCTGGCTCCTACAATGAGCAGTTCTTC.

The rearrangement links TRBV30 to TRBJ1-1; D is uncertain. This CDR3 spans 13 amino acids. The germline gives CDR1 GTSNPN, CDR2 SVGIG (reference sequence). The V and J ends lost 2 bases and 1 base respectively, with 8 bases between them. CDR3 in amino acids: CAWSFTGNTEAFF. DNA for the CDR3: TGTGCCTGGAGTTTTACGGGGAACACTGAAGCTTTCTTT.

The chain couples TRBV4-2 to TRBJ1-6; no firm D call. Per germline, CDR1 LGHNA and CDR2 YNFKEQ. V lost 1 base to trimming and J lost 1 base, with 5 bases between them. The CDR3 runs 15 residues. The CDR3 spells CASSQGDSYNSPLHF. For the CDR3, the DNA is TGTGCCAGCAGCCAAGGAGATTCCTATAATTCACCCCTCCACTTT.

With respect to this clone: Other nucleotide sequences in the sample specify the same CDR3. This chain links TRBV5-1 with TRBJ1-2; 7 bases are a match to TRBD1. With 0 bases clipped from V and 4 bases from J, the junction kept 3 bases outside the gene matches. The CDR3 sequence is 14 residues long. Germline values: CDR1 SGHRS, CDR2 YFSETQ. The CDR3 is CASSLEGAGYGYTF. For the CDR3, the DNA is TGCGCCAGCAGCTTGGAGGGGGCCGGCTATGGCTACACCTTC.

The rearrangement uses TRBV28 and TRBJ2-1, with D possibly TRBD1 on 5 matching bases. V lost 3 bases and J lost 3, with 9 bases in between. The CDR3 has 14 amino acids. CDR1 is MDHEN and CDR2 is SYDVKM in the germline V gene. The CDR3 here is CASSFVGDYNEQFF. Here the CDR3 DNA reads TGTGCCAGCAGTTTTGTAGGGGACTACAATGAGCAGTTCTTC.

The chain links TRBV28 to TRBJ1-1, with a tentative D call TRBD1 (6 bases). Trimming took 6 bases from V and 2 from J, leaving 13 bases between them. Germline CDR1 and CDR2: MDHEN and SYDVKM. The CDR3 sequence is 14 residues long. The CDR3 loop is CASSLTGINTEAFF. The CDR3 DNA sequence: TGTGCCAGCAGCCTCACAGGGATTAACACTGAAGCTTTCTTT.

This chain connects TRBV7-2 to TRBJ1-2, with 7 bases that match TRBD1. With 4 bases clipped from V and 2 bases from J, the junction kept 4 bases outside the gene matches. The CDR3 is 14 amino acids. Germline values: CDR1 SGHTA, CDR2 FQGNSA. DNA of the CDR3: TGTGCCAGCAGCTCCCTGACAGGGAACTATGGCTACACCTTC. Protein sequence: CASSSLTGNYGYTF.

The rearrangement joins TRBV2 to TRBJ1-2; the match to TRBD1 covers 8 bases. V was clipped by 5 bases and J by 6 bases; unmatched bases: 8. Germline CDR1 reads SNHLY; CDR2 reads FYNNEI. The CDR3 spans 14 residues. DNA for the CDR3: TGTGCCAGCAGTTCTCCGGGACAGGTCCATGGCTACACCTTC. Translated, it gives CASSSPGQVHGYTF.

The chain uses TRBV5-1 and TRBJ1-2; D gene ambiguous. The CDR3 runs 13 residues. Trimming cost V 0 bases and J 4 bases, with 7 bases left between them. Germline V gives CDR1 SGHRS, CDR2 YFSETQ. The CDR3 loop is CASSLEGGYGYTF. CDR3 nucleotides: TGCGCCAGCAGCTTGGAAGGAGGCTATGGCTACACCTTC. Drawing the rest from reference TRBV5-1 and TRBJ1-2, the complete variable domain is KAGVTQTPRYLIKTRGQQVTLSCSPISGHRSVSWYQQTPGQGLQFLFEYFSETQRNKGNFPGRFSGRQFSNSRSEMNVSTLELGDSALYLCASSLEGGYGYTFGSGTRLTVV.

This clone was seen only a few times. The chain combines TRBV24-1 with TRBJ1-5; possibly TRBD1 for D (6 bases). This CDR3 has 18 amino acids. V dropped 3 bases and J dropped 2 bases, with 19 bases sitting between them. Germline V CDR1 and CDR2: KGHDR, SFDVKD. DNA for the CDR3: TGTGCCACCAGTGATGACACCGGCGGGGGCAGTGGCAATCAGCCCCAGCATTTT. This codes for CATSDDTGGGSGNQPQHF.

V and J are TRBV6-6 and TRBJ1-1; D remains ambiguous. V was cut by 7 bases and J by 3 bases, with 15 bases left in between. CDR1 and CDR2 (germline): MNHNY, SVGAGI (reference sequence). The CDR3 runs to 14 residues. The DNA for the CDR3 is TGTGCCAGCAACCTGACGCCCCGGGACACTGAAGCTTTCTTT. Its translation is CASNLTPRDTEAFF.

The chain employs TRBV28 and TRBJ2-1; D is uncertain. The CDR3 totals 11 residues. The V gene lost 7 bases and the J gene lost 8 bases, with 9 bases spanning the gap. The germline CDR1 and CDR2 sequences are MDHEN and SYDVKM. As DNA, the CDR3 is TGTGCCAGCATCCCCCGGTATGAGCAGTTCTTC. This sequence encodes CASIPRYEQFF.

The CDR3 nucleotides are TGTGCCAGTAGTGCCGAGGGGGGGGCGGGCGAGACCCAGTACTTC. Protein: CASSAEGGAGETQYF. The chain joins TRBV19 to TRBJ2-5; possibly TRBD2 for D (7 bases). This CDR3 region has 15 residues. CDR1 and CDR2 from the germline V gene are LNHDA and SQIVND (reference sequence). V lost 5 bases to trimming and J lost 5 bases, with 18 bases between them.

V is TRBV5-1 and J is TRBJ1-1, with D hard to call. The CDR3 covers 14 residues. Trimming cost V 4 bases and J 2 bases, with 12 bases left between them. Germline V CDR1 and CDR2: SGHRS, YFSETQ. In nucleotides, the CDR3 is TGCGCCAGCAGCCCGGACGGGAGTAACACTGAAGCTTTCTTT. Translating gives CASSPDGSNTEAFF. Supplemented by reference TRBV5-1 and TRBJ1-1, the full variable domain reads KAGVTQTPRYLIKTRGQQVTLSCSPISGHRSVSWYQQTPGQGLQFLFEYFSETQRNKGNFPGRFSGRQFSNSRSEMNVSTLELGDSALYLCASSPDGSNTEAFFGQGTRLTVV.

The chain carries TRBV7-9 and TRBJ1-6; TRBD1 is a possible D gene (6 bases). V dropped 3 bases and J dropped 9 bases, with 12 bases sitting between them. Germline V CDR1 and CDR2: SEHNR, FQNEAQ (reference sequence). This CDR3 comprises 14 residues. Here the CDR3 reads CASSFSTGPSPLHF. For the CDR3, the DNA is TGTGCCAGCAGCTTTTCGACAGGCCCTTCACCCCTCCACTTT.

The chain links TRBV11-1 to TRBJ2-1; 8 positions agree with TRBD1. The CDR3 has 15 residues. The ends lost 5 bases at V and 9 bases at J; junction bases unmatched: 12. CDR1 SGHAT and CDR2 FQDESV come from the germline V gene (reference sequence). In DNA form, the CDR3 reads TGTGCCAGCAGCCCAAACAGGGGGAACAGAATTGAGCAGTTCTTC. It is translated as CASSPNRGNRIEQFF.

The chain uses TRBV7-2 and TRBJ2-3, with TRBD2 matching 15 bases. V lost 5 bases and J lost 6; bases outside the gene matches: 9. This CDR3 region has 17 residues. Germline loops: CDR1 SGHTA, CDR2 FQGNSA. In nucleotides, the CDR3 is TGTGCCAGCAGCATGGGGTGGACTAGCGGGGGGGTTGATACGCAGTATTTT. It codes for CASSMGWTSGGVDTQYF.

The chain uses TRBV6-5 and TRBJ1-1; tentatively, D is TRBD1 (5 bases). V was trimmed by 0 bases and J by 9 bases, leaving 5 bases between them. CDR3 length: 11 residues. Germline CDR1 is MNHEY and CDR2 is SVGAGI. This CDR3 is CASSYSGQAFF. CDR3 nucleotides: TGTGCCAGCAGTTACTCGGGGCAAGCTTTCTTT.

The V call is TRBV5-1, the J call TRBJ2-7; D may be TRBD1 (6 bases). Germline V lookup: CDR1 SGHRS, CDR2 YFSETQ. This CDR3 is built from 14 residues. Trimming cost V 5 bases and J 1 base, with 13 bases left between them. CDR3 sequence reads: CASRRTAYSYEQYF. Here the CDR3 DNA reads TGCGCCAGCAGGCGGACAGCATATTCCTACGAGCAGTACTTC.

This CDR3 reads CASSEPGLVLQFF. DNA of the CDR3: TGTGCCAGCAGTGAACCGGGACTAGTTTTGCAGTTCTTC. The J gene is TRBJ2-1, the V gene TRBV12-3 or TRBV12-4; 8 bases agree with TRBD2. V gave up 5 bases and J gave up 12 bases; unmatched junction bases: 9. This CDR3 spans 13 amino acids.

V gene TRBV19 combines with J gene TRBJ1-2, with 10 bases aligning to TRBD1. The V gene's germline CDR1 is LNHDA and CDR2 SQIVND (reference sequence). With V trimmed by 4 bases and J by 8 bases, 10 bases remained unmatched. This CDR3 spans 15 amino acids. The chain's CDR3 is CASSTVGTGEKGYTF. CDR3 in DNA: TGTGCCAGTAGTACCGTAGGGACAGGGGAGAAGGGCTACACCTTC.

V usage is TRBV2 and J usage is TRBJ1-5; D unresolved. The germline CDR1 and CDR2 sequences are SNHLY and FYNNEI. V shed 5 bases and J shed 7 bases, with 15 bases lying between them. This CDR3 is 14 amino acids long. CDR3: CASSPTIPGQPQHF. Written as DNA, the CDR3 is TGTGCCAGCAGTCCGACAATTCCGGGGCAGCCCCAGCATTTT.

The rearrangement joins TRBV4-1 to TRBJ1-2, with D perhaps TRBD1 (5 bases). Trimming removed 10 bases from V and 2 bases from J, with 14 bases in between. This CDR3 is 13 amino acids long. CDR1 and CDR2 from the germline V gene are MGHRA and YSYEKL. The CDR3 sequence is CATAGEGNYGYTF. DNA for the CDR3: TGCGCCACCGCGGGGGAAGGAAACTATGGCTACACCTTC.

This clone was detected once. The rearrangement uses TRBV3-1 (or the pseudogene TRBV3-2) and TRBJ2-3, with D perhaps TRBD2 (6 bases). The CDR3 is 15 residues long. V dropped 5 bases and J dropped 0 bases, with 12 bases sitting between them. Per germline, CDR1 LGHDT and CDR2 YNNKEL (reference sequence). This CDR3 is CASSETRASTDTQYF. CDR3 DNA sequence: TGTGCCAGCAGCGAGACTAGGGCTAGCACAGATACGCAGTATTTT.